These 3 T cell receptor beta chains were all obtained from the same sample, sequenced in a study of Graves' ophthalmopathy and Graves' hyperthyroidism (dated by TCRdb to between 2017 and 2018). Sequenced using an Illumina HiSeq 2000. For repertoire sequencing, the TCR beta CDR3 regions were amplified from RNA transcripts. The first round was an RT-PCR using HTBI primers with the Qiagen OneStep RT-PCR kit, and this first round was followed by a second-round multiplex PCR, then size selection and purification. The public reads were run again by TCRdb, first through fastp at Q25 and then through MiXCR, and only productive beta chains were kept. A single entry per CDR3 protein holds the most common genes and DNA from its merged rows. This sample lists around 1.1 million distinct CDR3 sequences; about 38% were detected once. The ten most abundant clones make up roughly 10% of the sample. The sample comprised peripheral blood or thyroid tissue (not recorded which). These receptors were taken from an adult man with Graves' hyperthyroidism.

In this sample, this clonotype turned up a few times. The chain has TRBV9 and TRBJ1-5; 11 nucleotides align to TRBD1. The ends lost 3 bases at V and 6 bases at J; junction bases unmatched: 8. The CDR3 consists of 16 residues. From germline, CDR1 is SGDLS and CDR2 YYNGEE. The CDR3 loop reads CASSASGTGGPQPQHF. The CDR3, as DNA: TGTGCCAGCAGCGCTTCAGGGACAGGGGGTCCTCAGCCCCAGCATTTT.

This clonotype showed up just a few times. The chain carries TRBV29-1 and TRBJ1-2; TRBD1 agrees at 7 bases. With V trimmed by 3 bases and J by 4 bases, 2 bases remained unmatched. CDR1 is SQVTM, CDR2 ANQGSEA, per germline. The CDR3 runs 12 residues. The CDR3 region has the DNA TGCAGCGTTGACAGGGGGACCTATGGCTACACCTTC. It encodes CSVDRGTYGYTF.

The rearrangement uses TRBV19 and TRBJ1-1; the match to TRBD1 covers 8 bases. J lost 3 bases, V lost 7 bases, and 10 bases had no gene match. Germline CDR1 and CDR2: LNHDA and SQIVND (reference sequence). The CDR3 is made up of 15 amino acids. CDR3 protein: CASTFGQGGDTEAFF. The CDR3 DNA reads TGTGCCAGTACTTTCGGACAGGGAGGCGACACTGAAGCTTTCTTT.